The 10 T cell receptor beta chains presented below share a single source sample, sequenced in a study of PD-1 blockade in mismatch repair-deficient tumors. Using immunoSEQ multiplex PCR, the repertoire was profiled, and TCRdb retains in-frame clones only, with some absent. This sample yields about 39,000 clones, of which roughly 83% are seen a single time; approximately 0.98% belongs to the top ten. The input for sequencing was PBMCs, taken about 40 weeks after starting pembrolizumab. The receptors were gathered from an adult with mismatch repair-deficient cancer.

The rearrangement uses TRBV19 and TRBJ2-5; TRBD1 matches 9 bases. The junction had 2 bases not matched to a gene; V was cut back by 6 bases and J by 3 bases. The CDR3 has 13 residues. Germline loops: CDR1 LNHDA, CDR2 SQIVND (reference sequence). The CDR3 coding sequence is TGTGCCAGTAGCCGACAGGGGGAAGAGACCCAGTACTTC. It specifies CASSRQGEETQYF.

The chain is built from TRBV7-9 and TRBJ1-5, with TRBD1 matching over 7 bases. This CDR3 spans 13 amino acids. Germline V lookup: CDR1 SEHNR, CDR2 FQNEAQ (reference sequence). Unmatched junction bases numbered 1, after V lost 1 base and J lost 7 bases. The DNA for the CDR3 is TGTGCCAGCAGCTTAGAGACAGGGCAGCCCCAGCATTTT. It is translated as CASSLETGQPQHF.

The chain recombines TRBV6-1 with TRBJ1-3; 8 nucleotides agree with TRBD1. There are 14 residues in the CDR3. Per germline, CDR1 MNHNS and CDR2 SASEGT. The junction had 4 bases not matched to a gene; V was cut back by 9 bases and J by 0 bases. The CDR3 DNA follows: TGTGCCAGTCCAGGGGGCCCCTCTGGAAACACCATATATTTT. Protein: CASPGGPSGNTIYF.

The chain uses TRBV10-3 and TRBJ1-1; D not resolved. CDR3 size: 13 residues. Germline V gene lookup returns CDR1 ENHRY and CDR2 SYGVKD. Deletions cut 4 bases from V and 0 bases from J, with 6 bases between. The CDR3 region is CAISGWLNTEAFF. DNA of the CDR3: TGTGCCATCAGTGGATGGCTGAACACTGAAGCTTTCTTT.

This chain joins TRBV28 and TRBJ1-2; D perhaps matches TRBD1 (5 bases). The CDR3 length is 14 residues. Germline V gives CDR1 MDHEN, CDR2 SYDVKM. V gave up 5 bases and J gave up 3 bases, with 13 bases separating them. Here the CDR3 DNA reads TGTGCCAGCAGTCCCGGGCAGGGTTACTATGGCTACACCTTC. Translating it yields CASSPGQGYYGYTF.

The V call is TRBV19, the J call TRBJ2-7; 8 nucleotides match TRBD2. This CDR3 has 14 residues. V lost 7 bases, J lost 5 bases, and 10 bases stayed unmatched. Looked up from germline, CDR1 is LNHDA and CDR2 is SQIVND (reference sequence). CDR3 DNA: TGTGCCAGTACCCCTAGGGGTAGCGGGAACGAGCAGTACTTC. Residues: CASTPRGSGNEQYF.

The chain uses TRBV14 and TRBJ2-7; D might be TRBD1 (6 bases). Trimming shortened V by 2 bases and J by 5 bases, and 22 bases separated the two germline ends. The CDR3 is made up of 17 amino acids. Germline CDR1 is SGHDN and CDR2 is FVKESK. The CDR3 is CASSQNLSPGATDEQYF. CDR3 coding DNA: TGTGCCAGCAGCCAAAACTTATCACCAGGGGCTACTGACGAGCAGTACTTC.

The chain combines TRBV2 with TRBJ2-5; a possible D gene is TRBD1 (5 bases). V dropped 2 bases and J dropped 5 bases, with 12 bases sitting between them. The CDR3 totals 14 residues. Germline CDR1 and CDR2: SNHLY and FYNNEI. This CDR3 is CASSEWGLGETQYF. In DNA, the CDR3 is TGTGCCAGCAGTGAATGGGGCCTTGGGGAGACCCAGTACTTC.

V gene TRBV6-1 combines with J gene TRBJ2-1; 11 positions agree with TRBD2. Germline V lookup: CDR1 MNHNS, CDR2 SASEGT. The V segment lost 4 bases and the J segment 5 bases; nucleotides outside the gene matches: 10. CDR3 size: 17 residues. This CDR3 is CASSGDRGTSGDNEQFF. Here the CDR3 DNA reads TGTGCCAGCAGTGGGGACAGAGGGACTAGCGGTGACAATGAGCAGTTCTTC.

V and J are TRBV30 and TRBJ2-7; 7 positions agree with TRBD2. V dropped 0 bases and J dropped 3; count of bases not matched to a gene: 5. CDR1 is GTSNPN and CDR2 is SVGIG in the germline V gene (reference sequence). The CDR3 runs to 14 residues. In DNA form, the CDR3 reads TGTGCCTGGAGTGTAGCCGGCGGGGGCTACGAGCAGTACTTC. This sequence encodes CAWSVAGGGYEQYF.